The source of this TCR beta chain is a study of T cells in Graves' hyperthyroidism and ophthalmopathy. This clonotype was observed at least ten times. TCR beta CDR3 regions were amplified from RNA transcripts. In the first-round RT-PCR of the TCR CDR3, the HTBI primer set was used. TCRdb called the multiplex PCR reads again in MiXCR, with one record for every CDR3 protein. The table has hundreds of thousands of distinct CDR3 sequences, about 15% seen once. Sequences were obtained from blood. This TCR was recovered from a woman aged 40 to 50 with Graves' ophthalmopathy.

CDR3 residues: CASSSTSVFSYEQYF. The DNA of the CDR3 is TGTGCCAGCAGTTCTACTAGCGTTTTCTCCTACGAGCAGTACTTC. The chain is built from TRBV12-3 or TRBV12-4 and TRBJ2-7; the match to TRBD2 covers 7 bases. Unmatched junction bases numbered 6, after V lost 4 bases and J lost 0 bases. This CDR3 has 15 residues.